Below, one T cell receptor beta chain is given with its context. The junction departs from germline at one end; a sequencing error may be responsible. The data were taken from a study of blood T cell repertoires in COVID-19. Only in-frame clones appear in the TCRdb table, and some are missing; sequencing was by immunoSEQ multiplex PCR. In the table there are 150,000 to 200,000 clones, approximately 83% of which are singletons. Germline assignment: CDR1 SNHLY and CDR2 FYNNEI. The CDR3 loop spans 16 amino acids. The gene calls are TRBV2 and TRBJ2-3, with 14 bases that match TRBD2. This clonotype was obtained from a woman in her fifties or sixties who had recovered from COVID-19. Sequencing was done on a sample of PBMCs or T cells enriched from blood (not recorded which). CDR3 loop: CASSAPNGLAGGPLVF. CDR3 nucleotides: TGTGCCAGCAGCGCACCCAACGGACTAGCGGGGGGTCCCTTAGTATTT.